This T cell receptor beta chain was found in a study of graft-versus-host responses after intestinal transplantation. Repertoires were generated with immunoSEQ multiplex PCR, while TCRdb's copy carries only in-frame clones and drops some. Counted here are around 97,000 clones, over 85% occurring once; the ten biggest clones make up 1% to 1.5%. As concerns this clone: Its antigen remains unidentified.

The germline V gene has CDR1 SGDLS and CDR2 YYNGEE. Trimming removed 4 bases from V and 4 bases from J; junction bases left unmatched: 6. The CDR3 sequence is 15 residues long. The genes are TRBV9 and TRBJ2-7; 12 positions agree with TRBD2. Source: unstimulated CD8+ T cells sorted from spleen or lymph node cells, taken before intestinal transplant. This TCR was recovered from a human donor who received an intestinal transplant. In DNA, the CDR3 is TGTGCCAGCAGCACATCCGGGACTAGCGGGTACGAGCAGTACTTC. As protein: CASSTSGTSGYEQYF.